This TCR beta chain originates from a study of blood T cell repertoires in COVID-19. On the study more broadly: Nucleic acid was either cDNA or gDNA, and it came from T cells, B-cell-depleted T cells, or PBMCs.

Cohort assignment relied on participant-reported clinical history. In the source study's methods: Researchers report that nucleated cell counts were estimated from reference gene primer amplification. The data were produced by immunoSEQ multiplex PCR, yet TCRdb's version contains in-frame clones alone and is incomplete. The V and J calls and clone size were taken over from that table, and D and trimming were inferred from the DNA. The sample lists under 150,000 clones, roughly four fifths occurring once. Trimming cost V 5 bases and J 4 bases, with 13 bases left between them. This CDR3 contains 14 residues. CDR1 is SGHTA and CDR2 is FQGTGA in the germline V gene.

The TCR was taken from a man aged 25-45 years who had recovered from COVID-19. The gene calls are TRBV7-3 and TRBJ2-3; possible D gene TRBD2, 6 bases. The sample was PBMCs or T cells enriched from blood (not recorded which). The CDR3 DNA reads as TGTGCCAGCAGCCCAATGGGCGGGGCAGATACGCAGTATTTT. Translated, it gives CASSPMGGADTQYF.